The 15 T cell receptor beta chains below were found in one sample sequenced in a study of blood T cells in healthy people across ages. Sample-barcoded 5' priming and a J-beta primer mix drove a second PCR of roughly 7 to 11 cycles. TCRdb re-called the 5' RACE reads through MiXCR, storing one row per CDR3 protein. The sample consists of 850,000 to 1,000,000 distinct CDR3 sequences, under 50% of them appearing once. The sample taken for sequencing was blood. Receptors were obtained from a young man in good health.

J is TRBJ2-7 and V is TRBV18, with 8 bases matching TRBD1. Looked up from germline, CDR1 is KGHSH and CDR2 is LQKENI. This CDR3 comprises 16 residues. V dropped 2 bases and J dropped 0; count of bases not matched to a gene: 6. CDR3 in DNA: TGTGCCAGCTCACCAATCGGACAGGGCAGCTCCTACGAGCAGTACTTC. This sequence encodes CASSPIGQGSSYEQYF.

There are a few counts of this clonotype. The J gene is TRBJ2-1, the V gene TRBV6-2 or TRBV6-3; the D call may be TRBD1 or TRBD2 (6 bases each). V dropped 7 bases and J dropped 13 bases, with 26 bases sitting between them. The germline gives CDR1 MNHEY, CDR2 SVGEGT. The CDR3 loop spans 15 amino acids. The CDR3 sequence is CASTLVGGGSPLQFF. CDR3 bases: TGTGCCAGCACCCTCGTAGGAGGGGGAAGTCCCTTACAGTTCTTC.

The chain links TRBV6-5 to TRBJ1-2, with D possibly matching TRBD1 (5 bases). With 3 bases removed from V and 7 bases from J, the gap between germline ends came to 12 bases. The length of the CDR3 is 13 residues. Germline CDR1 and CDR2: MNHEY and SVGAGI. CDR3 residues: CASSYASRAGYTF. DNA for the CDR3: TGTGCCAGCAGTTATGCTTCCAGGGCTGGCTACACCTTC.

The CDR3 reads CASSLNQRDLLSSYNEQFF. CDR3 nucleotide sequence: TGCGCCAGCAGCTTGAACCAGCGCGACCTCCTGAGCTCCTACAATGAGCAGTTCTTC. The chain carries TRBV5-1 and TRBJ2-1; D remains ambiguous. Trimming removed 1 base from V and 0 bases from J, with 20 bases in between. The CDR3 runs 19 residues. CDR1 and CDR2 from the germline V gene are SGHRS and YFSETQ.

The V call is TRBV6-5, the J call TRBJ2-1; D is unresolved. Germline values: CDR1 MNHEY, CDR2 SVGAGI. V was pared by 2 bases and J by 7 bases, with 9 bases between. The CDR3 sequence is 13 residues long. As DNA, the CDR3 is TGTGCCAGCAGTTACGCGGACGTTAATGAGCAGTTCTTC. Translating it yields CASSYADVNEQFF.

The V and J genes are TRBV7-8 and TRBJ1-6; 9 bases map to TRBD1. The CDR3 runs to 13 residues. With V trimmed by 4 bases and J by 11 bases, 3 bases remained unmatched. The germline gives CDR1 SGHVS, CDR2 FQNEAQ. The CDR3 sequence: CASSSDRGAPLHF. CDR3 DNA: TGTGCCAGCAGCTCGGACAGGGGAGCACCCCTCCACTTT.

This clonotype turned up a few times. The V gene is TRBV2, the J gene TRBJ2-3; weak D call: TRBD1 (6 bases). V was pared by 7 bases and J by 1 base, with 15 bases between. The CDR3 has 15 amino acids. CDR1 is SNHLY and CDR2 is FYNNEI in the germline V gene. The CDR3, as DNA: TGTGCCAGCAAATCACAGGGTGTGGGCACAGATACGCAGTATTTT. This codes for CASKSQGVGTDTQYF.

Of note for this clonotype: Given a much more abundant clone one base away, this may be a read error. J is TRBJ1-2 and V is TRBV18, with D tentatively TRBD1 (6 bases). CDR1 and CDR2 (germline): KGHSH, LQKENI. The CDR3 covers 13 residues. CDR3 protein: CASPPRTANGYTF. Here the CDR3 DNA reads TGTGCCAGCCCACCTCGGACAGCGAATGGCTACACCTTC.

This chain uses TRBV5-4 with TRBJ2-1; unclear D gene. The J call could be wrong; TRBJ2-7 is a better fit for the DNA end. The CDR3 sequence is 12 residues long. The germline gives CDR1 SGHNT, CDR2 YYREEE (reference sequence). The CDR3 DNA reads TGTGCCAGCACCGGAAATTACAATGAGCAGTACTTC. This gives the protein CASTGNYNEQYF.

The chain carries TRBV7-2 and TRBJ1-1; D unclear. Germline assignment: CDR1 SGHTA and CDR2 FQGNSA. The CDR3 loop spans 13 amino acids. Trimming took off 4 bases at V and 4 bases at J, with 10 bases between the two ends. As DNA, the CDR3 is TGTGCCAGCAGCTATGGACGGTTCACTGAAGCTTTCTTT. Its translation is CASSYGRFTEAFF.

Only a few counts were recorded for this clonotype. The J gene is TRBJ2-7, the V gene TRBV27; D is possibly TRBD1 (6 bases). The CDR3 loop spans 16 amino acids. Trimming stripped 2 bases from V and 2 bases from J, with 16 bases between. The germline V gene encodes CDR1 MNHEY and CDR2 SMNVEV (reference sequence). CDR3 coding DNA: TGTGCCAGCAGTTTAGGGTCGACAGGAACTACCTACGAGCAGTACTTC. It is translated as CASSLGSTGTTYEQYF.

The rearrangement links TRBV6-2 or TRBV6-3 to TRBJ2-1, with D possibly being TRBD1 (7 bases). Germline V gene lookup returns CDR1 MNHEY and CDR2 SVGEGT. The germline V and J ends were trimmed by 6 bases and 6 bases, with 15 bases remaining between them. This CDR3 spans 14 amino acids. CDR3 in amino acids: CASRGGRGSNEQFF. CDR3 in DNA: TGTGCCAGCAGGGGGGGCAGGGGGTCCAATGAGCAGTTCTTC.

The chain recombines TRBV20-1 with TRBJ1-2; TRBD1 might be the D (5 bases). This CDR3 comprises 14 residues. Trimming stripped 0 bases from V and 6 bases from J, with 14 bases between. Germline V gene sequence: CDR1 DFQATT, CDR2 SNEGSKA (reference sequence). CDR3 nucleotides: TGCAGTGCTAGAGACACCCGACAGAACGATGGCTACACCTTC. Protein sequence: CSARDTRQNDGYTF.

Only a few counts were recorded for this clonotype. The V gene is TRBV29-1, the J gene TRBJ2-1, with TRBD2 as a possible D gene (6 bases). Germline CDR1 is SQVTM and CDR2 is ANQGSEA. The CDR3 is 14 residues long. V lost 8 bases, J lost 8 bases, and 22 bases lay in between. The CDR3 region is CSLDAGPPWDEQFF. CDR3 in DNA: TGCAGCCTAGACGCGGGGCCCCCTTGGGATGAGCAGTTCTTC.

The V and J genes are TRBV10-3 and TRBJ2-7; no definite D call. CDR3 size: 11 residues. Germline CDR1 is ENHRY and CDR2 is SYGVKD. V was shortened by 4 bases and J by 4 bases, with 5 bases between the two germline ends. This chain's CDR3 is CAISVSYEQYF. The CDR3 DNA reads TGTGCCATCAGTGTATCGTACGAGCAGTACTTC.